This entry features one T cell receptor beta chain sequence. Its specificity is unknown. The record originates from a study of T cell responses to AZD1222 COVID-19 vaccine. Across the study: Timing groups of about 4 and about 12 weeks for second doses were pooled.

Sequenced by immunoSEQ multiplex PCR; TCRdb stores in-frame clones only, minus some. The sample lists tens of thousands of clones; about 85% were seen once. Study observations and caveats: Regions 160-218 and 743-854 dominated among vaccine-associated CD4 TCRs spanning spike.

Per germline, CDR1 SGHDN and CDR2 FVKESK. The CDR3 is made up of 14 amino acids. V shed 8 bases and J 4 bases; nucleotides not matched to a gene: 5. The clonotype comes from an adult in good health. The chain joins TRBV14 to TRBJ2-2, with 9 bases aligning to TRBD1. Sequences were derived from peripheral blood, sampled on day 0 of AZD1222 vaccination. The CDR3 sequence is CASRQGGTTGELFF. CDR3 bases: TGTGCCAGCCGACAGGGGGGCACCACCGGGGAGCTGTTTTTT.